This T cell receptor beta chain was sequenced during a study of T-cell reconstitution after alpha-beta-depleted transplantation in children. Many counts were recorded for this clonotype. The germline V and J ends were trimmed by 7 bases and 11 bases, with 20 bases remaining between them. This CDR3 is 13 amino acids long. The germline V gene encodes CDR1 SGHVS and CDR2 FNYEAQ. Unique molecular identifiers featured in how the TCRbeta library was prepared. Via MiXCR, TCRdb re-called the PCR reads, giving one row per CDR3 protein. The sample yields about 610,000 distinct CDR3 sequences, about 11% seen once.

This receptor was identified in a human donor who donated a stem cell graft to a child with acute myeloid leukemia. The starting material was PBMCs from the stem cell graft donor, obtained from the stem cell graft. The rearrangement joins TRBV7-6 to TRBJ2-5; the D gene is possibly TRBD2 (6 bases). The CDR3 reads CASTGYAEGPQYF. The CDR3 nucleotides read TGTGCCAGCACCGGGTATGCGGAGGGTCCACAGTACTTC.